This T cell receptor beta chain was captured by sequencing in a study of OX40 agonist ivuxolimab in advanced cancers. Concerning the study at large: The costimulatory receptor OX40 (CD134) was targeted by ivuxolimab, a fully human IgG2 agonistic monoclonal antibody. Intravenous ivuxolimab was administered to patients every 2 weeks at six dose levels: 0.01, 0.1, 0.3, 1.5, 3 and 10 mg/kg. Of the roughly 51 patients in dose escalation, about 20 had hepatocellular carcinoma, some 15 had melanoma, 9 had renal cell carcinoma and 9 had head and neck cancer. The dose-escalation cohort was around 84% male with a mean age of approximately 60 years, ranging from about 20 to 80. Patients were allowed to have had prior anti-PD-1, anti-PD-L1 or anti-CTLA-4 therapy, and 40% to 45% of the dose-escalation patients had been treated with checkpoint inhibitors. Three dose-escalation patients achieved partial responses, one with hepatocellular carcinoma and two with cutaneous melanoma. Peripheral TCRbeta sequencing was intended to test whether TCR sequence diversity was altered and clonal T-cell expansion was caused by ivuxolimab. The paper covers the monotherapy dose-escalation part of the phase I ivuxolimab trial, which included N = 52 patients.

From the cysteine up to the phenylalanine, the CDR3 has a length of 13 residues. CDR3 DNA only is kept here, 39 bases in frame from base 1. Compared with germline, V lacks 8 bases and J lacks 4 bases; bases without a gene match: 5. Per the germline V gene, SGHAT is the CDR1 and FQNNGV is the CDR2. As concerns this clone: The target of this receptor is not known. No much larger clonotype is one base removed from it; base qualities were not supplied.

The trial excluded patients who had a history of autoimmune disease or were on systemic immunosuppression. Peripheral blood for TCR sequencing was collected from all dose cohorts at baseline, on cycle 4 day 1, and on cycle 7 day 1. Samples came from an open-label, multicenter, first-in-human phase I dose-escalation trial of ivuxolimab. The trial enrolled adults with locally advanced or metastatic head and neck squamous cell, hepatocellular, melanoma or renal cell carcinoma. Before TCR sequencing, CD4+ T cells and CD8+ T cells were sorted from peripheral blood as separate populations. Genomic DNA was isolated from the sorted cells so that the TCRbeta CDR3 region could be sequenced. The immunoSEQ Assay was used to sequence the TCRbeta CDR3 regions. TCRdb retrieved this table from immuneACCESS and kept in-frame rearrangements only. Not all clones are present; in checked studies, unresolved V genes account for under half, and no reason is known for the remainder. For this sample there are tens of thousands of clones; roughly 90% appear just once. Jointly, the top ten make up under 10% of the sample.

General findings and caveats noted by the study authors: After ivuxolimab, CD8+ T cells had more expanded clones than CD4+ T cells on average. Low levels of normalized T-cell clonal expansion were also shown by some nonresponding patients. Which antigens the clonally expanded peripheral T cells were specific for was not determined. In the 0.1-3.0 mg/kg groups, partial responders were among the patients with the lowest normalized peripheral clonal expansion, particularly in CD8+ T cells. Clonal expansion of both CD4+ and CD8+ blood T cells was observed from baseline to week 6 at doses 0.1 to 3.0 mg/kg.

The chain was built from TRBV11-2 and TRBJ2-1; 7 middle bases align to TRBD1. This receptor was obtained from an adult with an advanced solid tumor such as melanoma, head and neck, liver or kidney cancer. The starting material was CD4+ or CD8+ T cells sorted from blood, obtained in a trial of the OX40 agonist ivuxolimab. In nucleotide form, the sequence is TGTGCCAGCCCGGGACAGCCATACAATGAGCAGTTCTTC. It translates to CASPGQPYNEQFF.